The entry below gives a single T cell receptor (beta chain) sequence along with its context. Antigen unknown. The sample comes from a study of shared clonotypes between healthy human individuals. Study details: Each donor's CD8 memory used one plate, CD8 naive two, each CD4 subset three. Broader study findings: The sampled material consisted only of blood, and tissue repertoires are likely to differ.

Free of recent acute infections or vaccinations, the donors were healthy HIV-negative adults. It was into CD45RA+ naive and CD45RA-negative memory subsets that the CD4+ cells were split. Sequencing used immunoSEQ multiplex PCR; TCRdb keeps in-frame clones, though not all of them. The sample carries approximately 1,500,000 clones, 96% recorded once. V gave up 4 bases and J gave up 1 base; unmatched junction bases: 7. The CDR3 has 16 residues. The germline CDR1 and CDR2 sequences are ENHRY and SYGVKD. V usage is TRBV10-3 and J usage is TRBJ2-7; 10 bases line up with TRBD1. The sample was naive CD4+ T cells sorted from blood. Subset noted: CD45RA+ positively selected. The sequence was obtained from a man younger than 45 in good health. CDR3 in DNA: TGTGCCATCAGTGGCAGGGACAGGGGTAGTTCCTACGAGCAGTACTTC. The encoded protein is CAISGRDRGSSYEQYF.